The clone carrying this T cell receptor beta chain was seen a few times. The target antigen is unknown. Treatment in this sample: roughly ten-day PBMC culture with coronavirus spike peptide pools or control peptides (ViraFEST assay). Samples of CD4+ T cells were obtained from the unexposed donor before the COVID-19 pandemic (2011-2018). Via ViraFEST, peptide pools expanded antigen-specific T cells before TCR sequencing. This sample was taken from a study of vaccination and CD4 T cells after COVID-19. With the Oncomine TCR Beta short-read assay, DNA from cultured CD4+ T cells was sequenced. Scientists extracted genomic DNA from CD4+ T cells grown in culture. TCRdb passed the PCR reads through MiXCR, listing each CDR3 protein once. The sample lists 9,500 or so distinct CDR3 sequences; roughly 31% were seen once. V was shortened by 5 bases and J by 5 bases, with 15 bases between the two germline ends. Germline V CDR1 and CDR2: SNHLY, FYNNEI. The CDR3 runs 14 residues.

This sequence was found in a human donor in good health. J is TRBJ1-1 and V is TRBV2; D gene uncertain. Specimen: CD4+ T cells from blood, cultured in vitro. The DNA of the CDR3 is TGTGCCAGCAGTATCTACCTTCGGGGAACTGAAGCTTTCTTT. It is translated as CASSIYLRGTEAFF.